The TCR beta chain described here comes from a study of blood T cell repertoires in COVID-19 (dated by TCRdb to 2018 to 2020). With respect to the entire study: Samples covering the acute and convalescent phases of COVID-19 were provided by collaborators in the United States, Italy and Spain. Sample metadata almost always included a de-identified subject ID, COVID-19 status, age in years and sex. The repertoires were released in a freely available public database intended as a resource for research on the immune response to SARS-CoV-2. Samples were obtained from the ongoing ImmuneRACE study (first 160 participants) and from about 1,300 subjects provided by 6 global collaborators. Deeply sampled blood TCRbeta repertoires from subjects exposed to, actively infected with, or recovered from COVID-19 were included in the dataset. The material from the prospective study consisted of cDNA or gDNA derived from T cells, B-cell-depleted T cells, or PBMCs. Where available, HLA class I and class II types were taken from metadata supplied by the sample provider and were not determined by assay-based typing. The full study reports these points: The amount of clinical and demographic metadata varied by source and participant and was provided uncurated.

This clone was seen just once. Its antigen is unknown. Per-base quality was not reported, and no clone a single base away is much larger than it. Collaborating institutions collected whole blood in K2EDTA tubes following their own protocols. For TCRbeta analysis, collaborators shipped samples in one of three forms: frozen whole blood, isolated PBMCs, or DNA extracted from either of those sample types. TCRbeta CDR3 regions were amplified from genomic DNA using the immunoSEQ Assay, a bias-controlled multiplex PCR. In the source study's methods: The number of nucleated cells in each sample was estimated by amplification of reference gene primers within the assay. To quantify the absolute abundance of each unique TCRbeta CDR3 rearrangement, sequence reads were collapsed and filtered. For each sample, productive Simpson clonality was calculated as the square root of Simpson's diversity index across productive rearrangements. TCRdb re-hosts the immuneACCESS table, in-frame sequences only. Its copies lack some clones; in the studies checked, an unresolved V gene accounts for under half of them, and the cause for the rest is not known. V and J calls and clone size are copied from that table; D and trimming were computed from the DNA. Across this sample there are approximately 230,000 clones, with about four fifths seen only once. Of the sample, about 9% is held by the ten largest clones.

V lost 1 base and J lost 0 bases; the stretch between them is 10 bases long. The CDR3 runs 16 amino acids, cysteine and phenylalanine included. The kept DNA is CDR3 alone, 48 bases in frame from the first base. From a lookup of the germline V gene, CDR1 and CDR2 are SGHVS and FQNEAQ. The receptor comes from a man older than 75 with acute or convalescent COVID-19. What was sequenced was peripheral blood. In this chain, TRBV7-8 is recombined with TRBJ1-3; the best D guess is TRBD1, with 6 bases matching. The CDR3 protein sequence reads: CASSLGWDTSGNTIYF. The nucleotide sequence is TGTGCCAGCAGCTTAGGATGGGACACCTCTGGAAACACCATATATTTT.